These T cell receptor beta chains were read from a single sample in a study of identifying expanded T cells in peripheral blood. Generated by immunoSEQ multiplex PCR, the TCRdb table keeps only in-frame clones and is missing some. This table has over 70,000 clones, around nine tenths appearing once. The source material was blood. These receptors came from a person aged 18 to 75 in good health. Both conserved end residues are part of each CDR3. The D gene is left open where the match is weak. Size is omitted from some rows. Given values are once, few, many or a class for expanded clones.

clone size	V gene	J gene	D gene	CDR3 protein	CDR3 DNA
-	TRBV11-2	TRBJ1-1	-	CASSFAGPEAFF	TGTGCCAGCAGCTTTGCAGGTCCTGAAGCTTTCTTT
few	TRBV15	TRBJ1-6	-	CATSRDRASPLHF	TGTGCCACCAGCAGAGATAGAGCTTCACCCCTCCACTTT
once	TRBV2	TRBJ2-3	TRBD2	CASSWGGSTDTQYF	TGTGCCAGTTCCTGGGGGGGGAGCACAGATACGCAGTATTTT
-	TRBV7-2	TRBJ2-5	TRBD1	CASSPDGTVLGETQYF	TGTGCCAGCAGCCCCGACGGGACAGTCCTGGGGGAGACCCAGTACTTC
-	TRBV19	TRBJ2-7	-	CASSIGRNSYEQYF	TGTGCCAGTAGTATTGGACGGAACTCCTACGAGCAGTACTTC
once	TRBV7-2	TRBJ2-3	-	CASSLSAGTDTQYF	TGTGCCAGCAGCTTATCGGCAGGGACAGATACGCAGTATTTT
-	TRBV7-2	TRBJ1-3	-	CASSLVAGRGGNTIYF	TGTGCCAGCAGCTTAGTTGCGGGGCGGGGAGGAAACACCATATATTTT
-	TRBV7-9	TRBJ2-7	TRBD1	CASGTGGTYEQYF	TGTGCCAGCGGCACAGGGGGGACCTACGAGCAGTACTTC
-	TRBV18	TRBJ1-1	TRBD1	CASSPRGRTEAFF	TGTGCCAGCTCACCCAGGGGGCGGACTGAAGCTTTCTTT
-	TRBV25-1	TRBJ1-1	-	CASSESGLRNTEAFF	TGTGCCAGCAGTGAATCCGGTTTAAGGAACACTGAAGCTTTCTTT
-	TRBV7-2	TRBJ1-6	-	CASSLEGANSPLHF	TGTGCCAGCAGCTTAGAAGGGGCTAATTCACCCCTCCACTTT
-	TRBV7-9	TRBJ1-2	-	CASSLDQGDGYTF	TGTGCCAGCAGCTTAGATCAGGGAGATGGCTACACCTTC
-	TRBV4-3	TRBJ1-2	-	CASSWGRTRPYYGYTF	TGCGCCAGCAGCTGGGGACGCACGAGACCTTACTATGGCTACACCTTC
-	TRBV5-1	TRBJ1-2	-	CASRSGPILYGYTF	TGCGCCAGCAGATCGGGACCGATACTCTATGGCTACACCTTC
-	TRBV18	TRBJ2-3	TRBD2	CASSPAPPAGGRGVPDTQYF	TGTGCCAGCTCACCCGCTCCCCCAGCGGGGGGGCGGGGAGTCCCAGATACGCAGTATTTT
-	TRBV7-2	TRBJ2-3	-	CASSSSTGFGGSTDTQYF	TGTGCCAGCAGCTCAAGCACAGGGTTCGGAGGCAGCACAGATACGCAGTATTTT
-	TRBV4-1	TRBJ2-5	-	CASSQAGLVWETQYF	TGCGCCAGCAGCCAAGCAGGGTTGGTGTGGGAGACCCAGTACTTC
-	TRBV6-5	TRBJ1-5	TRBD1	CASSYSGQVGQPQHF	TGTGCCAGCAGTTACTCAGGACAGGTGGGGCAGCCCCAGCATTTT
once	TRBV2	TRBJ1-2	-	CASSWDSGGTGYTF	TGTGCCAGCAGTTGGGACTCCGGAGGGACTGGCTACACCTTC
-	TRBV4-3	TRBJ2-7	TRBD1	CASSPGTGNYEQYF	TGCGCCAGCAGCCCGGGGACAGGGAACTACGAGCAGTACTTC
-	TRBV4-3	TRBJ1-5	-	CASSQEYSNQPQHF	TGCGCCAGCAGCCAGGAATATAGCAATCAGCCCCAGCATTTT
-	TRBV28	TRBJ2-6	TRBD1	CASSPVGDSSSGANVLTF	TGTGCCAGCAGTCCGGTAGGGGACAGCTCCTCTGGGGCCAACGTCCTGACTTTC
-	TRBV4-2	TRBJ2-2	-	CASSQDVHTGELFF	TGTGCCAGCAGCCAAGATGTCCACACCGGGGAGCTGTTTTTT
-	TRBV11-2	TRBJ1-2	-	CASSPGGPVYGYTF	TGTGCCAGCAGCCCGGGGGGGCCTGTCTATGGCTACACCTTC
once	TRBV27	TRBJ1-1	-	CASSLWPPDGVNTEAFF	TGTGCCAGCAGTTTATGGCCCCCGGACGGAGTGAACACTGAAGCTTTCTTT
-	TRBV9	TRBJ2-3	-	CASSVDSLRDTQYF	TGTGCCAGCAGCGTAGATAGTCTTCGGGATACGCAGTATTTT
-	TRBV7-2	TRBJ2-1	-	CASSFWGPGDNEQFF	TGTGCCAGCAGCTTCTGGGGGCCGGGAGACAATGAGCAGTTCTTC
-	TRBV6-5	TRBJ2-7	TRBD1	CASSFDRGMVYEQYF	TGTGCCAGCAGCTTCGACAGGGGTATGGTATACGAGCAGTACTTC
-	TRBV6-1	TRBJ1-6	-	CASRLIDNSPLHF	TGTGCCAGCCGACTTATTGATAATTCACCCCTCCACTTT
few	TRBV14	TRBJ2-7	-	CASSQAGSYEQYF	TGTGCCAGCAGCCAAGCTGGCTCCTACGAGCAGTACTTC
once	TRBV11-3	TRBJ2-6	-	CASSSERDKGYSGANVLTF	TGTGCCAGCAGCTCAGAGAGGGACAAGGGCTACTCTGGGGCCAACGTCCTGACTTTC
once	TRBV27	TRBJ2-7	-	CASTGATMPYEQYF	TGTGCCAGCACAGGGGCGACTATGCCCTACGAGCAGTACTTC
-	TRBV9	TRBJ2-5	-	CASSVVGDWNRETQYF	TGTGCCAGCAGCGTAGTGGGTGATTGGAATCGAGAGACCCAGTACTTC